One sample yielded the 10 T cell receptor beta chains listed below, sequenced in a study of graft-versus-host responses after intestinal transplantation. Assay used: immunoSEQ multiplex PCR; TCRdb lists only in-frame clones, some missing. This sample carries about 19,000 clones, almost 85% of them seen once, and the ten largest clones take less than 2%. The sequencing here drew on PBMCs, taken 14 days after transplant. The receptors here all came from a human patient who received an intestinal transplant, so some T cells may come from the graft donor.

The V gene is TRBV4-1, the J gene TRBJ2-1; D remains unclear. This CDR3 spans 15 amino acids. V lost 0 bases and J lost 1, with 7 bases in between. Germline V gene lookup returns CDR1 MGHRA and CDR2 YSYEKL. CDR3 loop: CASSQDVGSYNEQFF. Written as DNA, the CDR3 is TGCGCCAGCAGCCAAGACGTAGGGTCCTACAATGAGCAGTTCTTC.

CDR3 coding DNA: TGTGCCAGCAGCTTACAGGGGGAGACCCAGTACTTC. This translates into CASSLQGETQYF. This chain joins TRBV7-2 and TRBJ2-5; the D gene is possibly TRBD1 (6 bases). V lost 2 bases, J lost 5 bases, and 6 bases lay in between. Looked up from germline, CDR1 is SGHTA and CDR2 is FQGNSA. This CDR3 region has 12 residues.

The chain joins TRBV2 to TRBJ2-1; 8 bases map to TRBD2. V was clipped by 6 bases and J by 2 bases; unmatched bases: 6. Per germline, CDR1 SNHLY and CDR2 FYNNEI. This CDR3 region has 15 residues. The CDR3 DNA reads TGTGCCAGCAGAAGCGGGAGCGGGGCCTACAATGAGCAGTTCTTC. Its protein product is CASRSGSGAYNEQFF.

The rearrangement joins TRBV5-6 to TRBJ1-2, with TRBD1 as a possible D gene (5 bases). This CDR3 has 14 residues. In germline, CDR1 is SGHDT, CDR2 YYEEEE. Trimming removed 1 base from V and 7 bases from J, with 14 bases in between. CDR3 nucleotides: TGTGCCAGCAGCTTGAAAGGGGTGGTTTCTGGCTACACCTTC. Protein sequence: CASSLKGVVSGYTF.

The V gene is TRBV30, the J gene TRBJ2-1; D perhaps matches TRBD2 (6 bases). The germline V and J ends were trimmed by 7 bases and 8 bases, with 15 bases remaining between them. Germline V gives CDR1 GTSNPN, CDR2 SVGIG (reference sequence). This CDR3 is built from 12 residues. CDR3 residues: CASTSPRDEQFF. CDR3 DNA: TGTGCCTCAACTAGCCCTAGGGATGAGCAGTTCTTC. Variable domain in full (rest from reference TRBV30 and TRBJ2-1): SQTIHQWPATLVQPVGSPLSLECTVEGTSNPNLYWYRQAAGRGLQLLFYSVGIGQISSEVPQNLSASRPQDRQFILSSKKLLLSDSGFYLCASTSPRDEQFFGPGTRLTVL.

In this sample, this clone turned up a few times. The chain carries TRBV5-4 and TRBJ2-1; the match to TRBD1 covers 9 bases. Germline CDR1 and CDR2: SGHNT and YYREEE (reference sequence). The CDR3 has 15 amino acids. J was trimmed by 7 bases and V by 3 bases; bases with no gene match: 8. CDR3 region: CASSSNRGRGNEQFF. The CDR3 DNA sequence: TGTGCCAGCAGCTCAAACAGGGGGCGAGGGAATGAGCAGTTCTTC.

The V and J genes are TRBV27 and TRBJ2-7; 10 bases agree with TRBD2. Germline CDR1 reads MNHEY; CDR2 reads SMNVEV (reference sequence). V trimming: 7 bases; J trimming: 2 bases; junction bases outside the gene matches: 8. This CDR3 spans 15 amino acids. The CDR3 sequence: CASIMKAGGAYEQYF. Here the CDR3 DNA reads TGTGCCAGCATCATGAAAGCGGGAGGGGCCTACGAGCAGTACTTC.

This clone was picked up one time. The rearrangement joins TRBV9 to TRBJ1-5; the D is unclear. Between the trimmed V and J ends, which lost 3 bases and 0 bases, there was a span of 10 bases. The CDR3 is 15 residues long. Per the germline V gene, CDR1 is SGDLS and CDR2 is YYNGEE. DNA for the CDR3: TGTGCCAGCAGCGAGACGGGGTATAGCAATCAGCCCCAGCATTTT. Its translation: CASSETGYSNQPQHF. Filled out from reference TRBV9 and TRBJ1-5, the complete variable domain reads DSGVTQTPKHLITATGQRVTLRCSPRSGDLSVYWYQQSLDQGLQFLIQYYNGEERAKGNILERFSAQQFPDLHSELNLSSLELGDSALYFCASSETGYSNQPQHFGDGTRLSIL.

The chain links TRBV6-9 to TRBJ2-7, with D possibly TRBD2 on 5 matching bases. Germline V gene sequence: CDR1 MNHGY, CDR2 SVAAGI. This CDR3 has 13 amino acids. V was cut by 6 bases and J by 5 bases, with 14 bases left in between. DNA for the CDR3: TGTGCCAGCAGCCCCGTTGGAGGCCACGAGCAGTACTTC. Its translation is CASSPVGGHEQYF.

The chain combines TRBV6-5 with TRBJ1-1, with TRBD1 identical over 7 bases. CDR1 MNHEY and CDR2 SVGAGI come from the germline V gene. Trimming at V came to 7 bases and at J to 5 bases, leaving 7 bases not matched to a gene. This CDR3 spans 13 amino acids. The CDR3 protein is CASTSDRRTEAFF. The CDR3 DNA reads as TGTGCCAGCACCTCGGACAGGAGGACTGAAGCTTTCTTT.